Following are 16 T cell receptor beta chains from one sample sequenced in a study of beta chain features in type 1 diabetes (dated by TCRdb to the late 2010s). Libraries were built with the immunoSEQ multiplex PCR assay. The entire amount of isolated RNA was reverse transcribed using the High Capacity cDNA Reverse Transcription Kit, so the sequenced TCRB transcripts were expressed ones. In TCRdb, the immuneACCESS table is reduced to in-frame sequences with V and J assigned. These tables do not hold every clone; where another copy was compared, an unresolved V gene accounts for under half, and the others remain unexplained. The sample includes hundreds of thousands of clones, with around 68% observed a single time. Approximately 0.053% of the sample comes from the top ten. Sequences were obtained from naive CD4+ T cells from blood. The cell subset or site label, as the study defines it: true naive CD4+ T cells. The receptors originated from a man younger than 45 in good health.

This clone was observed a few times. This same CDR3 is encoded by further DNA sequences in the sample. The chain links TRBV30 to TRBJ2-5; D is unclear. Trimming stripped 4 bases from V and 1 base from J, with 4 bases between. Germline V gene lookup returns CDR1 GTSNPN and CDR2 SVGIG (reference sequence). CDR3 length: 11 residues. CDR3 region: CAWTIQETQYF. The CDR3 DNA is TGTGCCTGGACTATCCAAGAGACCCAGTACTTC.

J is TRBJ2-6 and V is TRBV7-8; tentative D call: TRBD2 (5 bases). Trimming stripped 3 bases from V and 0 bases from J, with 9 bases between. The CDR3 length is 16 residues. CDR1 and CDR2 from the germline V gene are SGHVS and FQNEAQ. As DNA, the CDR3 is TGTGCCAGCAGCTTGAGGGAAGGCTCTGGGGCCAACGTCCTGACTTTC. It encodes CASSLREGSGANVLTF.

The chain combines TRBV30 with TRBJ1-3; D may be TRBD1 (6 bases). The ends were cut back, 7 bases at V and 0 bases at J, with 19 bases in the middle. The CDR3 is 16 residues long. Per the germline V gene, CDR1 is GTSNPN and CDR2 is SVGIG (reference sequence). CDR3 in amino acids: CALGRGIISSGNTIYF. CDR3 bases: TGTGCCTTGGGCAGGGGAATTATCAGCTCTGGAAACACCATATATTTT.

About this clone itself: Different DNA sequences within this sample yield the same CDR3. J is TRBJ2-1 and V is TRBV30; 9 bases are shared with TRBD2. The CDR3 totals 13 residues. Germline V gene lookup returns CDR1 GTSNPN and CDR2 SVGIG (reference sequence). V gave up 6 bases and J gave up 0 bases; unmatched junction bases: 0. In DNA form, the CDR3 reads TGTGCCTGTAGCGGGAGCTCCTACAATGAGCAGTTCTTC. Translating gives CACSGSSYNEQFF.

The V and J genes are TRBV25-1 and TRBJ2-5; 9 bases map to TRBD1. There are 15 residues in the CDR3. J was trimmed by 5 bases and V by 6 bases; bases with no gene match: 10. Per germline, CDR1 MGHDK and CDR2 SYGVNS. CDR3 sequence (DNA): TGTGCCAGCAGCCCTGGGACAGGGTGGACGGAGACCCAGTACTTC. Its translation is CASSPGTGWTETQYF. The full variable domain, its missing parts supplied by reference TRBV25-1 and TRBJ2-5, is EADIYQTPRYLVIGTGKKITLECSQTMGHDKMYWYQQDPGMELHLIHYSYGVNSTEKGDLSSESTVSRIRTEHFPLTLESARPSHTSQYLCASSPGTGWTETQYFGPGTRLLVL.

This chain joins TRBV23-1 and TRBJ2-7; D remains unclear. TRBV23-1 counts as an open reading frame of uncertain function. This CDR3 region has 11 residues. The ends were cut back, 3 bases at V and 3 bases at J, with 3 bases in the middle. CDR3 sequence (DNA): TGCGCCAGCAGTCATAACTACGAGCAGTACTTC. As protein: CASSHNYEQYF.

This chain joins TRBV11-2 and TRBJ2-2; 9 bases are a match to TRBD2. The V gene's germline CDR1 is SGHAT and CDR2 FQNNGV. The CDR3 is 15 amino acids. Germline trimming cut 5 bases from V and 4 bases from J; bases unmatched to any gene: 5. In DNA form, the CDR3 reads TGTGCCAGCAGCGATAGCGGGAGTATCACCGGGGAGCTGTTTTTT. Residues: CASSDSGSITGELFF. The full variable domain, with the rest looked up from reference TRBV11-2 and TRBJ2-2, is EAGVAQSPRYKIIEKRQSVAFWCNPISGHATLYWYQQILGQGPKLLIQFQNNGVVDDSQLPKDRFSAERLKGVDSTLKIQPAKLEDSAVYLCASSDSGSITGELFFGEGSRLTVL.

V and J are TRBV4-3 and TRBJ2-3; 10 nucleotides align to TRBD2. Germline V gene lookup returns CDR1 LGHNA and CDR2 YSLEER. J lost 0 bases, V lost 4 bases, and 7 bases had no gene match. The CDR3 covers 17 residues. In DNA, the CDR3 is TGCGCCAGCAGCCGATCGGGACTAGCGTCTAGCACAGATACGCAGTATTTT. Translating it yields CASSRSGLASSTDTQYF.

The rearrangement uses TRBV2 and TRBJ1-1, with D maybe TRBD1 (6 bases). With 7 bases removed from V and 1 base from J, the gap between germline ends came to 10 bases. The CDR3 has 13 residues. Per germline, CDR1 SNHLY and CDR2 FYNNEI. The DNA for the CDR3 is TGTGCCAGCAACCTACAGGGGAACACTGAAGCTTTCTTT. As protein: CASNLQGNTEAFF.

The genes are TRBV14 and TRBJ2-1; 13 bases are a match to TRBD2. The CDR3 is 18 amino acids. Losses at the gene ends were 2 bases for V and 2 bases for J; bases not matched to a gene: 6. The germline V gene has CDR1 SGHDN and CDR2 FVKESK. The CDR3 here is CASSQMPGTSGTYNEQFF. The CDR3 nucleotides are TGTGCCAGCAGCCAAATGCCCGGGACTAGCGGGACCTACAATGAGCAGTTCTTC.

This sequence joins TRBV29-1 and TRBJ1-1; 8 bases fit TRBD1. Germline V CDR1 and CDR2: SQVTM, ANQGSEA. Germline trimming cut 7 bases from V and 3 bases from J; bases unmatched to any gene: 7. This CDR3 region has 13 residues. The CDR3 sequence is CSAGTGLDTEAFF. The CDR3, as DNA: TGCAGCGCCGGGACAGGTTTGGACACTGAAGCTTTCTTT.

The rearrangement joins TRBV2 to TRBJ2-7; D gene unclear. The CDR3 runs to 11 residues. Germline CDR1 and CDR2: SNHLY and FYNNEI. V shed 8 bases and J shed 3 bases, with 8 bases lying between them. The CDR3 protein is CASGDGYEQYF. The CDR3 DNA is TGTGCCAGCGGAGACGGCTACGAGCAGTACTTC.

Concerning this clone itself: Additional DNA sequences in this sample encode the identical CDR3. The rearrangement links TRBV7-9 to TRBJ1-1; D uncertain. The V gene's germline CDR1 is SEHNR and CDR2 FQNEAQ (reference sequence). The CDR3 loop spans 13 amino acids. V lost 3 bases and J 1 base, leaving 6 bases between the germline ends. CDR3 in DNA: TGTGCCAGCAGCTTTGGCGGGAACACTGAAGCTTTCTTT. Translated, it gives CASSFGGNTEAFF.

The count of this clone is one. The chain links TRBV7-9 to TRBJ2-1, with 10 bases that match TRBD2. The CDR3 loop spans 18 amino acids. Trimming cost V 6 bases and J 6 bases; bases outside gene matches: 17. In germline, CDR1 is SEHNR, CDR2 FQNEAQ (reference sequence). CDR3 amino acids: CASSLTRGSGRIGNEQFF. CDR3 nucleotide sequence: TGTGCCAGCAGTTTAACTCGGGGTAGCGGGAGGATCGGCAATGAGCAGTTCTTC.

This chain connects TRBV29-1 to TRBJ2-3, with D possibly TRBD2 on 5 matching bases. V lost 4 bases and J lost 0, with 5 bases in between. Per the germline V gene, CDR1 is SQVTM and CDR2 is ANQGSEA. The length of the CDR3 is 12 residues. DNA for the CDR3: TGCAGCGTTGTAGCGAGCACAGATACGCAGTATTTT. The encoded protein is CSVVASTDTQYF.

A few counts support this clone. This chain uses TRBV14 with TRBJ2-1, with D perhaps matching TRBD2 (6 bases). Germline values: CDR1 SGHDN, CDR2 FVKESK. There are 14 residues in the CDR3. V was shortened by 4 bases and J by 6 bases, with 13 bases between the two germline ends. CDR3 in DNA: TGTGCCAGCAGCCGATTGACTAGACCCAATGAGCAGTTCTTC. Translating gives CASSRLTRPNEQFF.